The T cell receptor beta chain under discussion was sequenced for a study of shared clonotypes between healthy human individuals. Study results and limitations: When compared with the clonotypes that were shared by all four sorted-subset donors, the non-shared clonotypes turned out to have lower generation probabilities.

The CDR3 runs 15 residues. CDR1 is MNHEY and CDR2 is SVGAGI in the germline V gene. V dropped 6 bases and J dropped 0; count of bases not matched to a gene: 5. As handled by the study authors: Sequence data from immunoSEQ were junction-only and lacked quality scores; consequently, filtering differed. Assay used: immunoSEQ multiplex PCR; TCRdb lists only in-frame clones, some missing. Clone size and V and J calls were adopted from that table, with D and trimming inferred from the DNA. Here the sample spans 950,000 to 1,100,000 clones, more than 75% being singletons. Remarks on this clone: Its antigen is not identified.

The material sequenced was memory CD4+ T cells from PBMCs. Subset noted: CD45RA-negative fraction. The chain couples TRBV6-5 to TRBJ2-7; 10 nucleotides align to TRBD2. This clonotype was obtained from a man younger than 30 in good health. Some clones in this sample may be carry-over from other donors' samples. This CDR3 is CASRRQREGSYEQYF. The CDR3 DNA reads TGTGCCAGCAGGCGTCAGCGGGAGGGCTCCTACGAGCAGTACTTC.